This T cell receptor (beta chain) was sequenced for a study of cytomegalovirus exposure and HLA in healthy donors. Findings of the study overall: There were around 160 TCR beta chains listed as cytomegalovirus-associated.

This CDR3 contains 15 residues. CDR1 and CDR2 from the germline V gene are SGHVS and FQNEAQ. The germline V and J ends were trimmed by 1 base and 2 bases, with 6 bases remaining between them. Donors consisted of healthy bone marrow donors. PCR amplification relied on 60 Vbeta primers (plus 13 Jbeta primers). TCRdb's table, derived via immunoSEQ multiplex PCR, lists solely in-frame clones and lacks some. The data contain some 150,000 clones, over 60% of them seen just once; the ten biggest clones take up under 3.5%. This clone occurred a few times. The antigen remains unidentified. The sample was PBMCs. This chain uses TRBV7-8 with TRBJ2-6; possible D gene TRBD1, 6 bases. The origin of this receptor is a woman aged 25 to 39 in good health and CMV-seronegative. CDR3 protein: CASSLDRAGANVLTF. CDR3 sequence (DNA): TGTGCCAGCAGCTTAGACAGGGCTGGGGCCAACGTCCTGACTTTC.